This T cell receptor beta chain was obtained from a study of T cells in women clearing cervical HPV infection. Across the whole study: Cases: HPV16-related CIN3 or worse on histology, a couple of invasive cancers. Controls gave blood once infection was undetectable; cases at lesion identification. Study-wide results and limits: Repertoire richness, not evenness, was significantly elevated in CIN3+ cases versus controls.

Concerning this clone: The antigen is not known. Read sequence stops 3 residues before the CDR3 end, and the germline J gene provides the missing end.

J was trimmed by 8 bases and V by 6 bases; bases with no gene match: 9. Germline lookup yields CDR1 SNHLY and CDR2 FYNNEI. The CDR3 has 14 amino acids. TCR beta CDR3 amplified by multiplex PCR from approximately 1,300 ng genomic DNA. TCRdb's copy holds only in-frame clones and misses some; the assay was immunoSEQ multiplex PCR. Its listing shows some 21,000 clones. The rearrangement uses TRBV2 and TRBJ2-1, with 8 bases aligning to TRBD1. The specimen sequenced was blood buffy coat. The sequence derives from a woman aged 18 to 75 with a cervical HPV16 infection that either progressed to CIN3+ or cleared (not recorded which). The CDR3 protein is CASRKEDRVDEQFF. The part of the CDR3 DNA that was read is TGTGCCAGCAGGAAGGAGGACAGGGTGGATGAG.